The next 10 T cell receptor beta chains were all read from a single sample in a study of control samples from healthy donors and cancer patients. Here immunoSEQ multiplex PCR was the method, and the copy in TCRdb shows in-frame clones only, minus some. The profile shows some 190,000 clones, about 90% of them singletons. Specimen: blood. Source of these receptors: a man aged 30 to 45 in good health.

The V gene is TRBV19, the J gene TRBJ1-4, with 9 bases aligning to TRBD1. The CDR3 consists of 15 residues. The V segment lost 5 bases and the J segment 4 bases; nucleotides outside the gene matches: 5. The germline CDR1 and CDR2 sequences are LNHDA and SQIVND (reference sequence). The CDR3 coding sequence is TGTGCCAGTAGTCGGACAGGGGACTATAATGAAAAACTGTTTTTT. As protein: CASSRTGDYNEKLFF.

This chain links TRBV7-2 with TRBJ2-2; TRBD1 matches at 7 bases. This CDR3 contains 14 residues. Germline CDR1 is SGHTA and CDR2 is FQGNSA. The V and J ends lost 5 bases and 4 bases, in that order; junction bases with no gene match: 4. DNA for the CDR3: TGTGCCAGCAGCCCGTCAGGGGGCACCGGGGAGCTGTTTTTT. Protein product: CASSPSGGTGELFF. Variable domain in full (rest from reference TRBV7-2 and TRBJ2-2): GAGVSQSPSNKVTEKGKDVELRCDPISGHTALYWYRQSLGQGLEFLIYFQGNSAPDKSGLPSDRFSAERTGGSVSTLTIQRTQQEDSAVYLCASSPSGGTGELFFGEGSRLTVL.

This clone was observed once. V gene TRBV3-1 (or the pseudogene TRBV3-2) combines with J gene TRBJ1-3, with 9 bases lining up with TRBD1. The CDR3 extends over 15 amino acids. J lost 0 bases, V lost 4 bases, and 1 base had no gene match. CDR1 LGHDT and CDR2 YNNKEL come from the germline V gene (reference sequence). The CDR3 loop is CASSRDRDSGNTIYF. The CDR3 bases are TGTGCCAGCAGCCGGGACAGGGACTCTGGAAACACCATATATTTT.

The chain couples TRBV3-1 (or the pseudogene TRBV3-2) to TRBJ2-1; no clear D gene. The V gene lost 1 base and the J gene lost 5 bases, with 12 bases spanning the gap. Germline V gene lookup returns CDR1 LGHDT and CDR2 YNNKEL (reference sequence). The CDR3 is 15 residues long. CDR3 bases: TGTGCCAGCAGCCAAGGACTCAACTGGGACAATGAGCAGTTCTTC. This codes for CASSQGLNWDNEQFF.

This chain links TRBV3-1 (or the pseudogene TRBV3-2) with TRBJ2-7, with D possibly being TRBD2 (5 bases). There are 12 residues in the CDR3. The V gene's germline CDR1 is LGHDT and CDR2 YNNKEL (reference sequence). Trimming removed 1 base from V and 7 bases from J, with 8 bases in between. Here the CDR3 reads CASSQGEMEQYF. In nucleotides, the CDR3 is TGTGCCAGCAGCCAAGGGGAGATGGAGCAGTACTTC.

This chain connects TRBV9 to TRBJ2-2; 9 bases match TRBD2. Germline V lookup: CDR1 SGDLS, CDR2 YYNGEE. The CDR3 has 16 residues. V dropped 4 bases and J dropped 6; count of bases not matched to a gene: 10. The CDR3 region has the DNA TGTGCCAGCAGCCCCCGCGGCGGGGGGGCCCCCGGGGAGCTGTTTTTT. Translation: CASSPRGGGAPGELFF.

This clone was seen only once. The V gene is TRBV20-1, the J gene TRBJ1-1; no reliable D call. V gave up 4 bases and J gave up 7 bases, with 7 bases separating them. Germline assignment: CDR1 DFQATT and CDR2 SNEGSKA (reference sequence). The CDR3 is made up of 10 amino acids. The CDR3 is CSAKDYEAFF. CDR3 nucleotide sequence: TGCAGTGCTAAAGACTATGAAGCTTTCTTT.

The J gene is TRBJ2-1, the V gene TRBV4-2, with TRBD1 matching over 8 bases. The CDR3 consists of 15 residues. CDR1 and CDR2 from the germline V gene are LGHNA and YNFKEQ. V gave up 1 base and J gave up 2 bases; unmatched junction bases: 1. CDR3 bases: TGTGCCAGCAGCCAAGTGGGACAGGCCTACAATGAGCAGTTCTTC. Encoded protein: CASSQVGQAYNEQFF.

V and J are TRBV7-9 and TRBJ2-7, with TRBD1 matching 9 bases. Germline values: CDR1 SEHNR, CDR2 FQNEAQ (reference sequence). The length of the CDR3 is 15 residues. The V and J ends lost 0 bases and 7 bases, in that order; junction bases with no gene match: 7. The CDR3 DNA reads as TGTGCCAGCAGCTTAGCTGTACAGGGGGCGTCAGAGCAGTACTTC. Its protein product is CASSLAVQGASEQYF.

CDR3 DNA: TGTGCTAGTGGTTTGGTACCCAGCGGGGGGGGTAGGGATACGCAGTATTTT. Its protein is CASGLVPSGGGRDTQYF. The chain combines TRBV12-5 with TRBJ2-3; the match to TRBD2 covers 10 bases. V lost 0 bases to trimming and J lost 6 bases; unmatched junction nucleotides: 9. Germline values: CDR1 LGHNT, CDR2 FRNRAP. This CDR3 is built from 17 residues.